The clone carrying this TCR beta chain has more than one count but fewer than ten. Its cognate antigen is unknown. The CDR3 contains 14 residues. V lost 6 bases and J lost 5; bases outside the gene matches: 12. CDR1 is DFQATT, CDR2 SNEGSKA, per germline (reference sequence). The data originate from a study of T-cell memory formation after mild COVID-19. Overall study: TCR clustering was largely donor specific. The study's findings and limits: Cross-reactive memory apparently joined, as some responding clones appeared in pre-infection memory.

TCRdb itself ran the 5' RACE reads through MiXCR, one entry per CDR3 protein. The table lists roughly 240,000 distinct CDR3 sequences, under 20% of them singletons. The chain carries TRBV20-1 and TRBJ2-5; 7 nucleotides line up with TRBD2. The material sequenced was PBMCs or a T cell subset sorted from them (not recorded which). The receptor was isolated from a man aged 18 to 29 who had mild COVID-19 (a few samples of this study predate the infection). Cell type and time point are not known. CDR3 DNA sequence: TGCAGTGCCGCCCCCCCCCGGGGAGGGGAGACCCAGTACTTC. Translated: CSAAPPRGGETQYF.